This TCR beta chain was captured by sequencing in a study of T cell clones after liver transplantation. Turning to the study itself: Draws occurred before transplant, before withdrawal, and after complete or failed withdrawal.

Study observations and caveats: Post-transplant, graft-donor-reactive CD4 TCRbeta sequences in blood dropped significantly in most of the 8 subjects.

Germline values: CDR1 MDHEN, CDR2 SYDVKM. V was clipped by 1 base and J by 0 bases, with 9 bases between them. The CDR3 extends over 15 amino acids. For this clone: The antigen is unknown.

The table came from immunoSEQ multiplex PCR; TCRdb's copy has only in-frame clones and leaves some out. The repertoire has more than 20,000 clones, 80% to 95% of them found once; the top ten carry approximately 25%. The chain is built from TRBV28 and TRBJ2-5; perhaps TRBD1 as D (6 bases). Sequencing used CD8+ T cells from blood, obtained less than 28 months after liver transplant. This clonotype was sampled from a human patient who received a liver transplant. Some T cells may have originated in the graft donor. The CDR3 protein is CASSLSQGNQETQYF. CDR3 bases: TGTGCCAGCAGTTTATCACAGGGAAACCAAGAGACCCAGTACTTC. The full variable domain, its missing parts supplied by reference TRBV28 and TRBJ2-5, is DVKVTQSSRYLVKRTGEKVFLECVQDMDHENMFWYRQDPGLGLRLIYFSYDVKMKEKGDIPEGYSVSREKKERFSLILESASTNQTSMYLCASSLSQGNQETQYFGPGTRLLVL.